Included here is one TCR beta chain sequence, with context. The data derive from a study of blood T cell repertoires in COVID-19. Here immunoSEQ multiplex PCR was the method, and the copy in TCRdb shows in-frame clones only, minus some. The sample yields under 150,000 clones, about 76% seen once. The V gene's germline CDR1 is LGHDT and CDR2 YNNKEL (reference sequence). The CDR3 extends over 16 amino acids. With 4 bases removed from V and 5 bases from J, the gap between germline ends came to 20 bases. Specimen: peripheral blood. The chain carries TRBV3-1 (or the pseudogene TRBV3-2) and TRBJ1-1, with TRBD1 as a possible D gene (6 bases). This receptor was taken from an elderly man with acute or convalescent COVID-19. The CDR3 sequence is CASSPLQGGEGTEAFF. CDR3 coding DNA: TGTGCCAGCAGCCCCTTACAGGGAGGGGAGGGTACTGAAGCTTTCTTT.